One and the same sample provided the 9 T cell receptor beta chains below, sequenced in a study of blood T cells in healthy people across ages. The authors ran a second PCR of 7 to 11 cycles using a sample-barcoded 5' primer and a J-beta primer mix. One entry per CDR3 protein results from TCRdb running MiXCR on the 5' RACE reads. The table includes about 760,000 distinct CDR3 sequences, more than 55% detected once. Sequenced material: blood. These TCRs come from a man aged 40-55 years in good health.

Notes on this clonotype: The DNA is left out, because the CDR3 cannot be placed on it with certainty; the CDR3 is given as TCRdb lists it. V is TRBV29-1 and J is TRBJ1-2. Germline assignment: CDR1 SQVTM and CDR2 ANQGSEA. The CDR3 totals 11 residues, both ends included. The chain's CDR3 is CSVLINYGCTF.

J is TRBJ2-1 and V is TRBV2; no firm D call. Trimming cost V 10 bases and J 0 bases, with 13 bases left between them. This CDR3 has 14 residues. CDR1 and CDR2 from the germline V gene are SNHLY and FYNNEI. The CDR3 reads CAIHTASSYNEQFF. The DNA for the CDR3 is TGTGCCATACACACGGCGAGCTCCTACAATGAGCAGTTCTTC.

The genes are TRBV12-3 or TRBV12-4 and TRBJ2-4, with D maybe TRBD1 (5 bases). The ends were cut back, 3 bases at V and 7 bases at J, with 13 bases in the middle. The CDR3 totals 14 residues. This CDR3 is CASSFGQGENIQYF. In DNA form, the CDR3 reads TGTGCCAGCAGTTTCGGGCAGGGTGAGAACATTCAGTACTTC.

The chain's CDR3 is CASSLDFGRGTVYSPLHF. CDR3 bases: TGTGCCAGCAGCTTGGATTTTGGCCGCGGTACAGTCTATTCACCCCTCCACTTT. This sequence joins TRBV5-6 and TRBJ1-6, with D unclear. V lost 0 bases, J lost 8 bases, and 21 bases lay in between. The CDR3 is made up of 18 amino acids. Germline V gene lookup returns CDR1 SGHDT and CDR2 YYEEEE.

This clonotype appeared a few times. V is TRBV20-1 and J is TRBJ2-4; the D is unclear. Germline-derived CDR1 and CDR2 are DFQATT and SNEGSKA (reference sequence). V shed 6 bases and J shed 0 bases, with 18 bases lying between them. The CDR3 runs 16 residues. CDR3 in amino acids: CSAPQRKGLAKNIQYF. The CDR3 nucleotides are TGCAGTGCCCCCCAGAGGAAGGGCCTAGCCAAAAACATTCAGTACTTC.

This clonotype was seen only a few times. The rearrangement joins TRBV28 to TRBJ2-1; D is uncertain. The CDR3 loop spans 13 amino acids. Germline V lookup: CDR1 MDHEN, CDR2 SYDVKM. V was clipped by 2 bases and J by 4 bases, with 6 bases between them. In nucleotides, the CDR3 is TGTGCCAGCAGTTTAGCAGATTACAATGAGCAGTTCTTC. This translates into CASSLADYNEQFF.

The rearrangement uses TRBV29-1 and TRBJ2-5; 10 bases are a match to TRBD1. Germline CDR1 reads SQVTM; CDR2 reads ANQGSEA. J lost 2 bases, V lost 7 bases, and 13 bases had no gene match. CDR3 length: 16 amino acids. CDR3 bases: TGCAGCGCCCTGGGCCGGGACAGGGGTGGGCAAGAGACCCAGTACTTC. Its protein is CSALGRDRGGQETQYF.

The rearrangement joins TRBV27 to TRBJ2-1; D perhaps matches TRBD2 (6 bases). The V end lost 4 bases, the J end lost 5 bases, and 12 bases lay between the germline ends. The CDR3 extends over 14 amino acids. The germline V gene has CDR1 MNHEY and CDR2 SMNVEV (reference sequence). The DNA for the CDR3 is TGTGCCAGCAGTTGGGCGGGAAAGGACAATGAGCAGTTCTTC. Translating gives CASSWAGKDNEQFF.

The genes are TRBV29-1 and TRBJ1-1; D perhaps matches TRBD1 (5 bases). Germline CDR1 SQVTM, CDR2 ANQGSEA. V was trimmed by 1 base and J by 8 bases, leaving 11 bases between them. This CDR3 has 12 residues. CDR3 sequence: CSVEVVRGEAFF. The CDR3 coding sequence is TGCAGCGTTGAAGTTGTAAGGGGAGAAGCTTTCTTT.